This T cell receptor beta chain was observed in a study of blood T cell repertoires in COVID-19. At the level of the study: Both acute and convalescent COVID-19 samples were obtained from the United States, Italy and Spain. T cells, B-cell-depleted T cells, or PBMCs provided the cDNA or gDNA that served as material.

Measured with immunoSEQ multiplex PCR; TCRdb has only the in-frame clones, and not every one. This table holds some 120,000 clones, 82% found once. Trimming pared 6 bases from V and 0 bases from J, leaving 12 bases between. Germline V gene sequence: CDR1 LGHNT, CDR2 FRNRAP. The length of the CDR3 is 15 residues. The sample comprised peripheral blood. This TCR derives from a human donor in a cohort sampled during active COVID-19. The chain recombines TRBV12-5 with TRBJ2-1; tentative D call: TRBD2 (6 bases). CDR3 residues: CASGAGTPSYNEQFF. DNA for the CDR3: TGTGCTAGTGGGGCGGGAACCCCCTCCTACAATGAGCAGTTCTTC.